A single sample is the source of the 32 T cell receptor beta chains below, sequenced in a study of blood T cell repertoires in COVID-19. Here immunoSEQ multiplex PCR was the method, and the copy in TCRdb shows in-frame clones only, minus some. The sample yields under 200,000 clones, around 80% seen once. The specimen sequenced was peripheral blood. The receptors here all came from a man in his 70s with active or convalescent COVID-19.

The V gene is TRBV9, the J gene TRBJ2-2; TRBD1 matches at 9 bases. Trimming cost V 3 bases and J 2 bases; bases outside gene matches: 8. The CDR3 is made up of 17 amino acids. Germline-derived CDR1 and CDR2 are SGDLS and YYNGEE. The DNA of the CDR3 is TGTGCCAGCAGCGCCACAGGGGGCTACGTTAACACCGGGGAGCTGTTTTTT. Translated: CASSATGGYVNTGELFF.

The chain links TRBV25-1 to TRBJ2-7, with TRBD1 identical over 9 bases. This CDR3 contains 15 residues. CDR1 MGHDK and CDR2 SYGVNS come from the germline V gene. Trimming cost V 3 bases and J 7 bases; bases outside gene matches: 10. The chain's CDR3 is CASSDPGQGFREQYF. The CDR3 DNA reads TGTGCCAGCAGTGACCCGGGACAGGGTTTCAGGGAGCAGTACTTC.

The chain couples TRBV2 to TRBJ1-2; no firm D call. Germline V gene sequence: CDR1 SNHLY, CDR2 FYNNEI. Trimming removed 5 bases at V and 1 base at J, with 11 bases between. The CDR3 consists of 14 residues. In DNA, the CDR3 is TGTGCCAGCAGTCTCCGGGTCCATAACTATGGCTACACCTTC. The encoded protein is CASSLRVHNYGYTF.

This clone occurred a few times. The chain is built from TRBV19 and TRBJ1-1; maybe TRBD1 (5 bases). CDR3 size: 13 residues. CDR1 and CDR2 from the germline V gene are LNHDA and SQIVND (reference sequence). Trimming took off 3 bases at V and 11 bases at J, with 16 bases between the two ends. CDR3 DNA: TGTGCCAGTAGTATTGTGGAAGGGGAAGAGGCTTTCTTT. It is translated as CASSIVEGEEAFF.

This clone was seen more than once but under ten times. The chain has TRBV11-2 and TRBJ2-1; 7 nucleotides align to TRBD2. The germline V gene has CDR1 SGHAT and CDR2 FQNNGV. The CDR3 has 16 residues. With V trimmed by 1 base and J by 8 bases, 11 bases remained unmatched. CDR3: CASSLGRGSSLDEQFF. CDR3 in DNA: TGTGCCAGCAGCTTAGGTCGCGGGAGCTCTTTAGATGAGCAGTTCTTC.

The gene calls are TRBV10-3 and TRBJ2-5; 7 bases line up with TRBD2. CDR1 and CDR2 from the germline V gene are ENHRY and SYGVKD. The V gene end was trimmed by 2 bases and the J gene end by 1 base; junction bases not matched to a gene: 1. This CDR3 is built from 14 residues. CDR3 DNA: TGTGCCATCAGTGAGGGGGGGGGCCAAGAGACCCAGTACTTC. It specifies CAISEGGGQETQYF.

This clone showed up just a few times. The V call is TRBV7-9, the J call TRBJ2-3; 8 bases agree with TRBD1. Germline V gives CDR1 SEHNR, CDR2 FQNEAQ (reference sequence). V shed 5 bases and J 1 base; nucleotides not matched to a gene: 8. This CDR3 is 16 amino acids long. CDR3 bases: TGTGCCAGCAGCCCAGGGGTGACAGGGGGCACAGATACGCAGTATTTT. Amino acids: CASSPGVTGGTDTQYF.

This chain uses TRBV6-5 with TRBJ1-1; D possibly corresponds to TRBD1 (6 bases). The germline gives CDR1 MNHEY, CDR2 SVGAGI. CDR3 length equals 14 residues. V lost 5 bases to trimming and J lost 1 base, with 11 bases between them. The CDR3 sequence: CASSIPGQNTEAFF. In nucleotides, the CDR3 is TGTGCCAGCAGTATACCGGGACAGAACACTGAAGCTTTCTTT.

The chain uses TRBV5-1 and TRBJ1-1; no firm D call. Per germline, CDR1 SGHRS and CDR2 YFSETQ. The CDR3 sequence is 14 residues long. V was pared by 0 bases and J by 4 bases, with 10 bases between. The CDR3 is CASSLGEGGTEAFF. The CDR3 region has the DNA TGCGCCAGCAGCTTGGGCGAGGGTGGCACTGAAGCTTTCTTT. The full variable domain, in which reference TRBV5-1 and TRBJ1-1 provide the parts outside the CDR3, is KAGVTQTPRYLIKTRGQQVTLSCSPISGHRSVSWYQQTPGQGLQFLFEYFSETQRNKGNFPGRFSGRQFSNSRSEMNVSTLELGDSALYLCASSLGEGGTEAFFGQGTRLTVV.

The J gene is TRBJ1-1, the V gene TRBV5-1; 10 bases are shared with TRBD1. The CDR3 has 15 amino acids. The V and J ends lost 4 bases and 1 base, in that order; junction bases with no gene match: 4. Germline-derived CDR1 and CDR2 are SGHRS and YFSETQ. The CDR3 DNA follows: TGCGCCAGCAGCCTGACAGGGGGCAGGAACACTGAAGCTTTCTTT. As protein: CASSLTGGRNTEAFF.

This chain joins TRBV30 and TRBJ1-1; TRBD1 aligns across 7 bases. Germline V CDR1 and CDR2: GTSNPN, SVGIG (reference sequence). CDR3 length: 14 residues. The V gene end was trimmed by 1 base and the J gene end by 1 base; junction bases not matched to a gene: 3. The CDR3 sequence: CAWSDGTANTEAFF. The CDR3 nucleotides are TGTGCCTGGAGTGACGGGACAGCGAACACTGAAGCTTTCTTT.

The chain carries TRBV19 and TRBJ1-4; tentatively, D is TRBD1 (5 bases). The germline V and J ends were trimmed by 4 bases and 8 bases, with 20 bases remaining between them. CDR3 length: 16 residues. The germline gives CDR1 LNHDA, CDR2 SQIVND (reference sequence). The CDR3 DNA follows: TGTGCCAGTAGTAGTGGGCCCGGGGGGTTTACAGAAAAACTGTTTTTT. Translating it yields CASSSGPGGFTEKLFF.

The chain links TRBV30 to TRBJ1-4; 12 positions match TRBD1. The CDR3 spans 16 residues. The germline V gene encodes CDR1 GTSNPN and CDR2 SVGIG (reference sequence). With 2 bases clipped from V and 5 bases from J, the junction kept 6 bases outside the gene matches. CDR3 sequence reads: CAWSFGTGGHNEKLFF. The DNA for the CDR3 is TGTGCCTGGAGTTTCGGGACAGGGGGCCACAATGAAAAACTGTTTTTT.

CDR3 in DNA: TGTGCCAGCAGCCTTAACTATGGCTACACCTTC. This encodes CASSLNYGYTF. The chain couples TRBV12-3 or TRBV12-4 to TRBJ1-2; D unresolved. Trimming left V 6 bases short and J 1 base short, with 3 bases between. This CDR3 region has 11 residues.

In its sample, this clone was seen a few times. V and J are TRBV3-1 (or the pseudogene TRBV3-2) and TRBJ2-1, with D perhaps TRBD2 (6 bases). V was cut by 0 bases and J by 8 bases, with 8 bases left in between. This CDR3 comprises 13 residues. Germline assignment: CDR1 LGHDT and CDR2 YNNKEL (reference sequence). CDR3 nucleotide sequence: TGTGCCAGCAGCCAAGAGAGGGAGGATGAGCAGTTCTTC. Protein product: CASSQEREDEQFF.

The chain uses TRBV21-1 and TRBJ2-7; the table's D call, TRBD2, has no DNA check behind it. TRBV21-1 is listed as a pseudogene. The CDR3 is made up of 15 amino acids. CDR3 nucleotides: TGTGCCAGCAGCAAACTCACGGGAGGGTGCTCCGAGCAGTACTTC. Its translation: CASSKLTGGCSEQYF.

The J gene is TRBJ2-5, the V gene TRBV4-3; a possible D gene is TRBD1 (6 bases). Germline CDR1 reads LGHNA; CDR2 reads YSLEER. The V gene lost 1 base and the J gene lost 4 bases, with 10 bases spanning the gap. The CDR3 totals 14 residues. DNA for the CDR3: TGCGCCAGCAGCCAAGGGGGGCTCGGAGAGACCCAGTACTTC. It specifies CASSQGGLGETQYF.

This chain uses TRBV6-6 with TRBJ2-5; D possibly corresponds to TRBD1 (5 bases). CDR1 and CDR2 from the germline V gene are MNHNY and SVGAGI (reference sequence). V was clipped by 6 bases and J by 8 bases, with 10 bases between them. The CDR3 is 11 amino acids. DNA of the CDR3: TGTGCCAGCAGCAGGGATCTCACCCAGTACTTC. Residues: CASSRDLTQYF.

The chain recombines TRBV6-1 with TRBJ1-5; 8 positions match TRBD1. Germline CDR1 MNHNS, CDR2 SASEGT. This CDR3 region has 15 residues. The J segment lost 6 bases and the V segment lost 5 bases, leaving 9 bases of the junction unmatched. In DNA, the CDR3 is TGTGCCAGCAGTCTCGAAGGACAGGGATCTCAGCCCCAGCATTTT. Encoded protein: CASSLEGQGSQPQHF.

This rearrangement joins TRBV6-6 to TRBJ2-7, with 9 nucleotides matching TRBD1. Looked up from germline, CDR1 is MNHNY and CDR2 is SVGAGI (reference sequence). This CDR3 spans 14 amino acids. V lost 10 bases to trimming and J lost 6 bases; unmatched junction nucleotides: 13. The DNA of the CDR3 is TGTGCCACCTCCGGTCAGGGACAGGGAGGCGAGCAGTACTTC. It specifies CATSGQGQGGEQYF.

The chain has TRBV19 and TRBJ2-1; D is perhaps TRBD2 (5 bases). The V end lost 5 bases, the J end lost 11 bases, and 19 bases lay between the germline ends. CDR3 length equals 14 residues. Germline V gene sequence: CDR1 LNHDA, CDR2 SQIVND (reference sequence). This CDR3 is CASSGGELESQQFF. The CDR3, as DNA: TGTGCCAGTAGTGGAGGCGAGTTGGAGTCTCAGCAGTTCTTC.

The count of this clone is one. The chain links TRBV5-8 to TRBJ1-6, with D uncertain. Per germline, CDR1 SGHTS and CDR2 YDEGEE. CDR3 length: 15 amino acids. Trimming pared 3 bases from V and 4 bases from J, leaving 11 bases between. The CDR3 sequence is CASSSVSGYNSPLHF. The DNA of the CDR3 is TGTGCCAGCAGCTCCGTATCCGGGTATAATTCACCCCTCCACTTT.

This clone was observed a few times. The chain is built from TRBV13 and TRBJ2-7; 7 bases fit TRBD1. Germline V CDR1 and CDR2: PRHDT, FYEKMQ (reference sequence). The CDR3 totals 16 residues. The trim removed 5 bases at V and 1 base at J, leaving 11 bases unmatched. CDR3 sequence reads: CASSRLRQGASYEQYF. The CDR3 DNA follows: TGTGCCAGCAGCCGCCTGCGACAGGGCGCGTCCTACGAGCAGTACTTC.

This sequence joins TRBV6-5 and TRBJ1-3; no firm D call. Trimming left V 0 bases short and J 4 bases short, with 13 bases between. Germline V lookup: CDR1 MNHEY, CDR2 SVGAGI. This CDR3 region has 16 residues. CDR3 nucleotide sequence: TGTGCCAGCAGTTACTCGAACGACGGGTTGGGAAACACCATATATTTT. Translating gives CASSYSNDGLGNTIYF.

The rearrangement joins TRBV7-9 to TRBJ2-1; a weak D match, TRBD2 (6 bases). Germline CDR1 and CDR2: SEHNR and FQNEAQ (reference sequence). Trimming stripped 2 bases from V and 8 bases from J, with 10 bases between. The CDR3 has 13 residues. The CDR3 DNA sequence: TGTGCCAGCAGCTTATGGGGGGATGATGAGCAGTTCTTC. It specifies CASSLWGDDEQFF.

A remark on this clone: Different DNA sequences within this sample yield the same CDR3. In DNA, the CDR3 is TGTGCCAGCAGCCCAGGACAGGGGAGGACAGATACGCAGTATTTT. Its protein product is CASSPGQGRTDTQYF. The chain recombines TRBV7-2 with TRBJ2-3, with 9 bases identical to TRBD1. Germline CDR1 reads SGHTA; CDR2 reads FQGNSA. Trimming at V came to 5 bases and at J to 3 bases, leaving 6 bases not matched to a gene. The CDR3 totals 15 residues.

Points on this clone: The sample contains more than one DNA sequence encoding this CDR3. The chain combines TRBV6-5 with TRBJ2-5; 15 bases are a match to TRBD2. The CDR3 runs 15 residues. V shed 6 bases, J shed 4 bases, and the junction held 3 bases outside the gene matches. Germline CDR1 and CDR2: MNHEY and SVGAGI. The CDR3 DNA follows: TGTGCCAGCAGACGGACTAGCGGGGGGGGAGAGACCCAGTACTTC. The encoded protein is CASRRTSGGGETQYF.

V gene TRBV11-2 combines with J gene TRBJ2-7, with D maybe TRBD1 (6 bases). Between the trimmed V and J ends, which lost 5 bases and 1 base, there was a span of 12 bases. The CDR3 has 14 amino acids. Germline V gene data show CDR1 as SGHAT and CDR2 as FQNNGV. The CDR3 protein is CASSLDRLSYEQYF. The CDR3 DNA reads TGTGCCAGCAGCCTCGACAGGCTTTCCTACGAGCAGTACTTC.

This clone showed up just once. CDR3: CASSLGRGGTTEAFF. CDR3 nucleotides: TGTGCCAGCAGCTTAGGTCGCGGCGGGACCACTGAAGCTTTCTTT. J is TRBJ1-1 and V is TRBV7-8; D is perhaps TRBD1 (5 bases). The V gene lost 1 base and the J gene lost 4 bases, with 13 bases spanning the gap. The CDR3 length is 15 residues. Germline CDR1 reads SGHVS; CDR2 reads FQNEAQ.

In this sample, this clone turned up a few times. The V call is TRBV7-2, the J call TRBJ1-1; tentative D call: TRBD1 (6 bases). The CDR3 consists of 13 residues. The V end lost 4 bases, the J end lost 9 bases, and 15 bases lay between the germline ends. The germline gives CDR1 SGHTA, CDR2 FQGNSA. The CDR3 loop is CASSYGDTRKAFF. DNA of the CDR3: TGTGCCAGCAGCTACGGGGACACCCGAAAAGCTTTCTTT.

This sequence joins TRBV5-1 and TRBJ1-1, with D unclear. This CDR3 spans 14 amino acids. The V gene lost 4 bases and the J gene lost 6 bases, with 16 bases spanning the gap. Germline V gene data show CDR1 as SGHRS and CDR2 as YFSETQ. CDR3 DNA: TGCGCCAGCAGCCCCCTCACTCCCGGGGCTGAAGCTTTCTTT. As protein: CASSPLTPGAEAFF. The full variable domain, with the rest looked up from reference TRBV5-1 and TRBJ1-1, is KAGVTQTPRYLIKTRGQQVTLSCSPISGHRSVSWYQQTPGQGLQFLFEYFSETQRNKGNFPGRFSGRQFSNSRSEMNVSTLELGDSALYLCASSPLTPGAEAFFGQGTRLTVV.

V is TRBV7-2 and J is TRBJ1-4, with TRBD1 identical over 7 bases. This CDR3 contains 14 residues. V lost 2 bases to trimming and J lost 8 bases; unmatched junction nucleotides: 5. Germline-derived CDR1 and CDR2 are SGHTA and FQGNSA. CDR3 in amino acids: CASSLNTGAEKLFF. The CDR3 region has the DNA TGTGCCAGCAGCTTAAATACAGGGGCCGAAAAACTGTTTTTT.